This T cell receptor beta chain was retrieved from a study of blood T cell repertoires in COVID-19. Study background: Samples representing acute and convalescent COVID-19 were sourced from the United States, Italy and Spain.

Trimming shortened V by 0 bases and J by 3 bases, and 11 bases separated the two germline ends. There are 15 residues in the CDR3. Germline V gene data show CDR1 as MGHRA and CDR2 as YSYEKL. Authors' processing steps: Amplification of reference gene primers was used by the study to estimate nucleated cell counts. Method: immunoSEQ multiplex PCR; TCRdb's copy keeps in-frame clones and lacks some. V and J calls and clone size are those listed in that table; D and trimming were worked out from the DNA. The data hold fewer than 30,000 clones, with 60% to 80% observed a single time. The chain carries TRBV4-1 and TRBJ1-2, with D perhaps matching TRBD1 (6 bases). This clonotype originated in a woman aged 70 to 79 with active or convalescent COVID-19. The sample comprised peripheral blood. CDR3 protein: CASSQEQGRDYGYTF. The CDR3 DNA reads as TGCGCCAGCAGCCAAGAGCAGGGGCGGGACTATGGCTACACCTTC.